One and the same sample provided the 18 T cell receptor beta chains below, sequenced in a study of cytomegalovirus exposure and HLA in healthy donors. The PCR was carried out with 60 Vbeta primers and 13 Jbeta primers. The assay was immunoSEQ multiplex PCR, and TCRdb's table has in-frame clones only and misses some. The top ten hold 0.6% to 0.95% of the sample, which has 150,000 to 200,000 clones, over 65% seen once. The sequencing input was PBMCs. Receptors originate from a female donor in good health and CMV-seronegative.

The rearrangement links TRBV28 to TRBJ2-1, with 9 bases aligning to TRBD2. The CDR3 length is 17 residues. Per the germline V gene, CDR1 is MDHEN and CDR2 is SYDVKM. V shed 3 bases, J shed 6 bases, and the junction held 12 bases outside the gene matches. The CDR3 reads CASSFWFSGGTSNEQFF. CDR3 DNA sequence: TGTGCCAGCAGTTTCTGGTTTAGCGGGGGAACCTCCAATGAGCAGTTCTTC.

CDR3 protein: CASSGNPQGGETQYF. As DNA, the CDR3 is TGTGCCAGCAGTGGGAACCCTCAGGGGGGCGAGACCCAGTACTTC. The rearrangement uses TRBV2 and TRBJ2-5; TRBD1 is a possible D gene (7 bases). Per germline, CDR1 SNHLY and CDR2 FYNNEI. The CDR3 is made up of 15 amino acids. Trimming cost V 4 bases and J 5 bases, with 17 bases left between them.

The CDR3 bases are TGTGCCATCAGTGAGTCGAATTCCGGGGTAGAGACCCAGTACTTC. This encodes CAISESNSGVETQYF. The V call is TRBV10-3, the J call TRBJ2-5, with D possibly TRBD2 on 5 matching bases. This CDR3 is built from 15 residues. Per germline, CDR1 ENHRY and CDR2 SYGVKD. Trimming took off 0 bases at V and 4 bases at J, with 12 bases between the two ends.

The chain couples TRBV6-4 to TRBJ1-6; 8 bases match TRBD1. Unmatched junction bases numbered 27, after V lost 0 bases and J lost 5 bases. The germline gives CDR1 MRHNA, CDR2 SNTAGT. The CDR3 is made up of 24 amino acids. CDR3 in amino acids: CASSDSWRVTQGASVMGHNSPLHF. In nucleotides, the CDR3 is TGTGCCAGCAGTGACTCCTGGAGGGTTACCCAGGGGGCCTCGGTGATGGGGCATAATTCACCCCTCCACTTT.

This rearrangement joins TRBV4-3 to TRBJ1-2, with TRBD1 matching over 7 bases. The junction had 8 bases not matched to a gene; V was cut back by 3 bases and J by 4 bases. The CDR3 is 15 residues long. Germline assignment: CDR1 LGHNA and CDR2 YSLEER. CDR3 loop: CASSQDPGQPYGYTF. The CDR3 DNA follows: TGCGCCAGCAGCCAGGACCCGGGACAGCCCTATGGCTACACCTTC.

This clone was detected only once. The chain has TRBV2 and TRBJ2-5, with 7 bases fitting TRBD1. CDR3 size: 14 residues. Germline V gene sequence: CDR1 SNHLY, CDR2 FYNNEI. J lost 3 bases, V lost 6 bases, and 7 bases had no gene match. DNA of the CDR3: TGTGCCAGCAGCCGGTGGGACAGAAAAGAGACCCAGTACTTC. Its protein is CASSRWDRKETQYF.

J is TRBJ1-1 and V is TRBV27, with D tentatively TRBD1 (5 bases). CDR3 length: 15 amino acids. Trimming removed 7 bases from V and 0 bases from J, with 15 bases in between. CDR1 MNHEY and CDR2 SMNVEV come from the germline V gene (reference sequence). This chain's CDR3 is CASTRSGGVNTEAFF. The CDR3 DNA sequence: TGTGCCAGCACCCGGTCTGGGGGGGTGAACACTGAAGCTTTCTTT.

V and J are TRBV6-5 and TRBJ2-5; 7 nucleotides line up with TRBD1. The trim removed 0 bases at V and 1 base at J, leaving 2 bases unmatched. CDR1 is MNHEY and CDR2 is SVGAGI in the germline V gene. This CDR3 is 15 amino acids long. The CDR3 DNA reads TGTGCCAGCAGTTACTCTCGGGACAGCCAAGAGACCCAGTACTTC. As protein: CASSYSRDSQETQYF.

The CDR3 DNA follows: TGCGCCAGCAGTCTGAGGGTCCGGCGGGGGGCCGTAGATACGCAGTATTTT. It specifies CASSLRVRRGAVDTQYF. The gene calls are TRBV10-2 and TRBJ2-3; 8 nucleotides agree with TRBD2. V was clipped by 5 bases and J by 5 bases; unmatched bases: 15. The length of the CDR3 is 17 residues. CDR1 WSHSY and CDR2 SAAADI come from the germline V gene.

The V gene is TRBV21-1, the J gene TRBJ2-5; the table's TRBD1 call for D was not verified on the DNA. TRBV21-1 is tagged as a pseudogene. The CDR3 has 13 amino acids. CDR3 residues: CASPGTGGETQYF. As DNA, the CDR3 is TGTGCCAGCCCCGGGACAGGGGGGGAGACCCAGTACTTC.

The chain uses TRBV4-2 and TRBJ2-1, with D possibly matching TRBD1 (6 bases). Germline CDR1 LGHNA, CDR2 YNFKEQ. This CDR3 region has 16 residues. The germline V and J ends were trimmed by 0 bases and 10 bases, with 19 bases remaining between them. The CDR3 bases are TGTGCCAGCAGCCAAGATCAGGGGAGAGCGAGTATCGAGCAGTTCTTC. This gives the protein CASSQDQGRASIEQFF.

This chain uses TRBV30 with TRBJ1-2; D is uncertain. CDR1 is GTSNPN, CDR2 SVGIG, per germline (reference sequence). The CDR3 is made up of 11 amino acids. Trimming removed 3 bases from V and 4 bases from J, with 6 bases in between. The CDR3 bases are TGTGCCTGGAGGGCCTCCTATGGCTACACCTTC. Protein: CAWRASYGYTF.

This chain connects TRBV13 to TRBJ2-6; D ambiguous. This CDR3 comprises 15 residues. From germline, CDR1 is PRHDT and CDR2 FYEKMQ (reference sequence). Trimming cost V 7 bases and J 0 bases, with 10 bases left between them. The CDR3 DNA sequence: TGTGCCAGCAAACTTCGCGACTCTGGGGCCAACGTCCTGACTTTC. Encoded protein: CASKLRDSGANVLTF.

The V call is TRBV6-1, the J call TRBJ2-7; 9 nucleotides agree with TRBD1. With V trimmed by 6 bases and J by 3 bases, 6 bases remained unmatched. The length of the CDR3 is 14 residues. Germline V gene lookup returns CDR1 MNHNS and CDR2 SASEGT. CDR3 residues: CASRLQGAHYEQYF. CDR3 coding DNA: TGTGCCAGCAGACTACAGGGGGCCCACTACGAGCAGTACTTC.

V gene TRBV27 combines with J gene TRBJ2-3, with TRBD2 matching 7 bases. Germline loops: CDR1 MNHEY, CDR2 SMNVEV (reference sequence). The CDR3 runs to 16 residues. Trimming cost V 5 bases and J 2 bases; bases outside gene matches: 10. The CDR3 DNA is TGTGCCAGCAGTCCGATAGCGGGTTTCGTCACAGATACGCAGTATTTT. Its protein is CASSPIAGFVTDTQYF.

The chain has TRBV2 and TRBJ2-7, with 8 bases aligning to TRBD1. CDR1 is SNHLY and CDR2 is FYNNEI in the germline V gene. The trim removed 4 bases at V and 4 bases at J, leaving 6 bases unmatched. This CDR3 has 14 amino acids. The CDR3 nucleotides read TGTGCCAGCAGTGTGAACAGGGGGGAGTACGAGCAGTACTTC. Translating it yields CASSVNRGEYEQYF.

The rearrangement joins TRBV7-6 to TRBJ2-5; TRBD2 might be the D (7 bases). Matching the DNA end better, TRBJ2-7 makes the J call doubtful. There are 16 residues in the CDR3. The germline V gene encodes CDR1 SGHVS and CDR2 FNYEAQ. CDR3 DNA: TGTGCCAGCAGCTGGGGAGGGGGGGACGAGGGCTACGAGCAGTACTTC. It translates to CASSWGGGDEGYEQYF.

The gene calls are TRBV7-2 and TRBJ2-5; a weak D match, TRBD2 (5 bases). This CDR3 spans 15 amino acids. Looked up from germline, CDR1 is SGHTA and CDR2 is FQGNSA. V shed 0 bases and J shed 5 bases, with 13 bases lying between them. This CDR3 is CASSLAPSGEETQYF. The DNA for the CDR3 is TGTGCCAGCAGCTTAGCGCCTAGTGGGGAGGAGACCCAGTACTTC. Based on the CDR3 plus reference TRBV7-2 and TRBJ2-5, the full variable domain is GAGVSQSPSNKVTEKGKDVELRCDPISGHTALYWYRQSLGQGLEFLIYFQGNSAPDKSGLPSDRFSAERTGGSVSTLTIQRTQQEDSAVYLCASSLAPSGEETQYFGPGTRLLVL.